A few counts support the clone carrying this T cell receptor beta chain. Its specificity is unknown. TCRdb re-derived calls from the reads in MiXCR, one entry per CDR3 protein. The sample lists approximately 500,000 distinct CDR3 sequences; 16% were seen once. This entry comes from a study of T cell repertoires in cytomegalovirus infection. Overall study results and limits: CMV-specific TCR beta clonotypes restricted by HLA-C were the ones dominating the ex vivo response.

The V gene lost 6 bases and the J gene lost 7 bases, with 12 bases spanning the gap. Germline assignment: CDR1 SGHAT and CDR2 FQNNGV. CDR3 length equals 13 residues. Source material: CD8+ T cells from PBMCs. The J gene is TRBJ2-2, the V gene TRBV11-2; either TRBD1 or TRBD2 may supply D (5 bases each). The receptor was isolated from a human donor in good health (CMV status not recorded). Some clones in this sample may be carry-over from other donors' samples. The CDR3 protein is CASSSTGHGELFF. The DNA for the CDR3 is TGTGCCAGCAGTTCTACGGGGCACGGGGAGCTGTTTTTT.